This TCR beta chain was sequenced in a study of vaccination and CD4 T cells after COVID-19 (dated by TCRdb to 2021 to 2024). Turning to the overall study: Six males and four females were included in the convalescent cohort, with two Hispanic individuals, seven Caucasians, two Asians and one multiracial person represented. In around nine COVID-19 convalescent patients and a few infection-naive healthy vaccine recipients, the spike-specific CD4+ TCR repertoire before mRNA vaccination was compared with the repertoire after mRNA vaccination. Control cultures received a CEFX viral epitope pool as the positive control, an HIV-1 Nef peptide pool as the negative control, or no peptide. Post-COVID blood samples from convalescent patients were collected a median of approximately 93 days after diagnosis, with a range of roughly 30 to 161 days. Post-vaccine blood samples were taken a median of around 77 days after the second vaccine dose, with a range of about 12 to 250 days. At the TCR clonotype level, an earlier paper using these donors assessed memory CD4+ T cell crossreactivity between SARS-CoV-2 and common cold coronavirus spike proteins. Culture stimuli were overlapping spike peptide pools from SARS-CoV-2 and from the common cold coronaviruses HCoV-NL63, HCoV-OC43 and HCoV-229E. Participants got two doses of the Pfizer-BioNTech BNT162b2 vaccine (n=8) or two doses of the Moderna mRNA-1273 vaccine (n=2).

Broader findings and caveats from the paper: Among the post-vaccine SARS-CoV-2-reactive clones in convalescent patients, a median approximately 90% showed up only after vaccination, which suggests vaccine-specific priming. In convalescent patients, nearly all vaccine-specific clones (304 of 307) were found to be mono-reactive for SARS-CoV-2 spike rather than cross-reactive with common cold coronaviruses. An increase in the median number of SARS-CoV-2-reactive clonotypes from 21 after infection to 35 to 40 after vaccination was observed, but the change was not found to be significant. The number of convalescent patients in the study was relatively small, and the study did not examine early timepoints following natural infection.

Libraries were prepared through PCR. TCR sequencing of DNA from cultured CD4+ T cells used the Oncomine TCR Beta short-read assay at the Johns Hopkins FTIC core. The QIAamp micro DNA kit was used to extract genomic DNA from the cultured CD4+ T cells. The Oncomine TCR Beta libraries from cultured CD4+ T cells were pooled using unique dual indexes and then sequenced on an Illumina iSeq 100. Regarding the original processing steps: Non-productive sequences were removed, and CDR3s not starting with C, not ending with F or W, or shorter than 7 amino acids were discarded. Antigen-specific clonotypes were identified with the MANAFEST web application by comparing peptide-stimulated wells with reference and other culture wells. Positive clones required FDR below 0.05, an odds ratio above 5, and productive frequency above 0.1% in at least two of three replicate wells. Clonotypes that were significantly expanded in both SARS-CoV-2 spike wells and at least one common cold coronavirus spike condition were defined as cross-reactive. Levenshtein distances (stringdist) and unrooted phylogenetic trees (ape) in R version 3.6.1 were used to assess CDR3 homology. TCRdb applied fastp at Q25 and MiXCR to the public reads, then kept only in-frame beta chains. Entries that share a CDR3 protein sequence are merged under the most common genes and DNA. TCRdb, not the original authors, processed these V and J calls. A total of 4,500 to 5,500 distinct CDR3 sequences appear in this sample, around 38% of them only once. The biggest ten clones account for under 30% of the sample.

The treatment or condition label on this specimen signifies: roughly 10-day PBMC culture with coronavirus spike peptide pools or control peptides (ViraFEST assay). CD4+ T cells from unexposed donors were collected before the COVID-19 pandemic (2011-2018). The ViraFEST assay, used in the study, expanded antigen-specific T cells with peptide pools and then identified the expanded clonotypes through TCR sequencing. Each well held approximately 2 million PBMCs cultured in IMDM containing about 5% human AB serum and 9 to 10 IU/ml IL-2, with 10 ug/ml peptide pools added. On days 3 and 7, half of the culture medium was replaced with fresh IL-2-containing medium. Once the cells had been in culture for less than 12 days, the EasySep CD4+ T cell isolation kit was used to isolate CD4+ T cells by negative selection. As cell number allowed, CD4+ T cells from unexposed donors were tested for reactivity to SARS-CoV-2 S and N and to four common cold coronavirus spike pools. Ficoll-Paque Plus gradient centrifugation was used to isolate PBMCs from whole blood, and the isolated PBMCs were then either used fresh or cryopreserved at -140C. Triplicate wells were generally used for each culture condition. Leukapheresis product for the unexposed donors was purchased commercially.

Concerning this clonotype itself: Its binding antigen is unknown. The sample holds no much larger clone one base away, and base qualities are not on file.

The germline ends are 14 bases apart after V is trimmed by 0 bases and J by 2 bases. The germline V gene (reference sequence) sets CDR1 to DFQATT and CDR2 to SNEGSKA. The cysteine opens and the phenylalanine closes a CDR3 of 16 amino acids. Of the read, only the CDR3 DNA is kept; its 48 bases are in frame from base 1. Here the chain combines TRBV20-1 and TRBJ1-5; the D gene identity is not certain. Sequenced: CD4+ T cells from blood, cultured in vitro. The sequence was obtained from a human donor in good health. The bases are TGCAGTGCTAGAGATCCGGGTTGGCAGGGCAATCAGCCCCAGCATTTT. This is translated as CSARDPGWQGNQPQHF.